A single sample gave rise to the 11 T cell receptor beta chains below, sequenced in a study of beta chain features in type 1 diabetes. Their specific antigens are unknown. Sequenced material consisted of expressed TCRB transcripts (all of the isolated RNA was reverse transcribed). Using immunoSEQ multiplex PCR, the repertoire was profiled, and TCRdb retains in-frame clones only, with some absent. Of hundreds of thousands of clones listed, 14% are singletons. General study points: Patients with Type 1 diabetes showed moderately but significantly shorter TCRB CDR3s in all four CD4+ subsets.

The sequenced sample was naive CD4+ T cells from blood. The receptor set was obtained from a man aged 30 to 39 with type 1 diabetes.

This clone was seen a few times. The J gene is TRBJ2-3, the V gene TRBV29-1; 9 nucleotides line up with TRBD1. The CDR3 contains 14 residues. Germline trimming cut 7 bases from V and 6 bases from J; bases unmatched to any gene: 11. The germline V gene encodes CDR1 SQVTM and CDR2 ANQGSEA. The CDR3 bases are TGCAGCGCTGGGACAGGGAATGCCCAGGATACGCAGTATTTT. Translated, it gives CSAGTGNAQDTQYF.

Only a few counts were recorded for this clone. The chain links TRBV5-1 to TRBJ1-1; D is ambiguous. CDR1 is SGHRS and CDR2 is YFSETQ in the germline V gene. This CDR3 region has 15 residues. V lost 1 base, J lost 1 base, and 11 bases lay in between. The CDR3 region is CASSLTRPGNTEAFF. CDR3 sequence (DNA): TGCGCCAGCAGCTTGACCAGACCGGGGAACACTGAAGCTTTCTTT.

This clone has a handful of counts. This chain uses TRBV5-1 with TRBJ2-2; TRBD2 might be the D (6 bases). The V gene's germline CDR1 is SGHRS and CDR2 YFSETQ. The ends were cut back, 4 bases at V and 4 bases at J, with 17 bases in the middle. The length of the CDR3 is 16 residues. CDR3 in amino acids: CASSPLEGLGTGELFF. CDR3 in DNA: TGCGCCAGCAGCCCGCTCGAGGGACTCGGCACCGGGGAGCTGTTTTTT.

This clone was counted only a few times. The chain combines TRBV11-2 with TRBJ2-6, with no clear D. The CDR3 extends over 15 amino acids. Germline V gives CDR1 SGHAT, CDR2 FQNNGV. V was clipped by 6 bases and J by 1 base, with 10 bases between them. Here the CDR3 reads CASRQQLSGANVLTF. CDR3 nucleotide sequence: TGTGCCAGCAGACAACAGCTATCTGGGGCCAACGTCCTGACTTTC. Filled out from reference TRBV11-2 and TRBJ2-6, the complete variable domain reads EAGVAQSPRYKIIEKRQSVAFWCNPISGHATLYWYQQILGQGPKLLIQFQNNGVVDDSQLPKDRFSAERLKGVDSTLKIQPAKLEDSAVYLCASRQQLSGANVLTFGAGSRLTVL.

This clone was detected a few times. As DNA, the CDR3 is TGTGCCAGCAGTGCTTTGGGGCGGGACTCCTACGAGCAGTACTTC. It codes for CASSALGRDSYEQYF. V usage is TRBV28 and J usage is TRBJ2-7, with D possibly being TRBD2 (6 bases). CDR1 and CDR2 (germline): MDHEN, SYDVKM. The ends were cut back, 5 bases at V and 0 bases at J, with 14 bases in the middle. The CDR3 consists of 15 residues.

The chain joins TRBV6-6 to TRBJ1-5; 7 bases align to TRBD1. The germline gives CDR1 MNHNY, CDR2 SVGAGI (reference sequence). Trimming removed 7 bases from V and 1 base from J; junction bases left unmatched: 4. This CDR3 spans 14 amino acids. Written as DNA, the CDR3 is TGTGCCAGCACCGGGACAGAAAGCAATCAGCCCCAGCATTTT. As protein: CASTGTESNQPQHF.

The CDR3: CASSTTGAPRSYEQYF. The CDR3 nucleotides read TGTGCCAGTAGCACCACCGGTGCGCCACGTTCCTACGAGCAGTACTTC. The chain joins TRBV19 to TRBJ2-7, with D hard to call. V shed 6 bases and J shed 1 base, with 19 bases lying between them. This CDR3 spans 16 amino acids. Germline CDR1 and CDR2: LNHDA and SQIVND (reference sequence).

CDR3 protein: CASSLDRGEAFF. Here the CDR3 DNA reads TGTGCCAGCAGCTTAGACAGGGGAGAGGCTTTCTTT. This chain links TRBV11-2 with TRBJ1-1; weak D call: TRBD1 (6 bases). Trimming removed 0 bases at V and 11 bases at J, with 10 bases between. The CDR3 sequence is 12 residues long. Germline V gene data show CDR1 as SGHAT and CDR2 as FQNNGV.

Only a few counts were recorded for this clone. The chain has TRBV14 and TRBJ2-2; 9 bases are shared with TRBD2. The CDR3 is 16 residues long. V lost 1 base to trimming and J lost 5 bases; unmatched junction nucleotides: 5. CDR1 and CDR2 (germline): SGHDN, FVKESK. The CDR3 bases are TGTGCCAGCAGCCAAGGACTAGCGGAGCTAACCGGGGAGCTGTTTTTT. Amino acid sequence: CASSQGLAELTGELFF.

This clone has a handful of counts. V and J are TRBV7-6 and TRBJ1-1; D ambiguous. Germline assignment: CDR1 SGHVS and CDR2 FNYEAQ. The CDR3 is made up of 14 amino acids. V lost 3 bases, J lost 3 bases, and 11 bases lay in between. CDR3 nucleotides: TGTGCCAGCAGCTTTGGCCAGGCTGACACTGAAGCTTTCTTT. Translated: CASSFGQADTEAFF. The variable domain in full, with the rest retrieved from reference TRBV7-6 and TRBJ1-1, is GAGVSQSPRYKVTKRGQDVALRCDPISGHVSLYWYRQALGQGPEFLTYFNYEAQQDKSGLPNDRFSAERPEGSISTLTIQRTEQRDSAMYRCASSFGQADTEAFFGQGTRLTVV.

This clone was seen a few times. The J gene is TRBJ2-3, the V gene TRBV5-6; 13 nucleotides line up with TRBD2. Germline-derived CDR1 and CDR2 are SGHDT and YYEEEE. J was trimmed by 4 bases and V by 2 bases; bases with no gene match: 4. There are 16 residues in the CDR3. CDR3 in DNA: TGTGCCAGCAGCTTACTAGCGGGAGGGCCAGCAGATACGCAGTATTTT. Protein product: CASSLLAGGPADTQYF.